The 20 T cell receptor beta chains in this list originate from one sample, sequenced in a study of blood T cell repertoires in COVID-19 (dated by TCRdb to between 2020 and 2021). The library was made by the immunoSEQ multiplex PCR assay. TCRdb mirrors the immuneACCESS table, restricted to in-frame sequences. Some clones are absent from its copies; in checked studies, under half trace to an unresolved V gene, and the reason for the others is unknown. The sample table holds about 300,000 clones, of which roughly nine tenths were seen once. The top ten clones comprise 1.5% to 2% of the sample. Sequenced input: peripheral blood. These receptors all come from a woman aged 25 to 39 with COVID-19, enrolled during active disease.

The chain couples TRBV12-5 to TRBJ2-3; no definite D call. Deletions cut 7 bases from V and 5 bases from J, with 13 bases between. CDR1 and CDR2 (germline): LGHNT, FRNRAP. This CDR3 has 13 amino acids. CDR3 region: CASAQNPLDTQYF. As DNA, the CDR3 is TGTGCTAGTGCCCAGAACCCGCTAGATACGCAGTATTTT.

This chain connects TRBV11-2 to TRBJ2-3; D might be TRBD1 (5 bases). Trimming shortened V by 1 base and J by 3 bases, and 11 bases separated the two germline ends. The CDR3 runs 15 residues. Germline assignment: CDR1 SGHAT and CDR2 FQNNGV. This CDR3 reads CASSLGGMVTDTQYF. The DNA of the CDR3 is TGTGCCAGCAGCTTAGGGGGCATGGTGACAGATACGCAGTATTTT.

A remark on this clone: Different DNA sequences within this sample yield the same CDR3. The J gene is TRBJ1-1, the V gene TRBV10-2; D may be TRBD1 (6 bases). Germline CDR1 reads WSHSY; CDR2 reads SAAADI. V lost 3 bases, J lost 7 bases, and 21 bases lay in between. The CDR3 runs to 16 residues. CDR3: CASSDPMTGGFGEAFF. The DNA of the CDR3 is TGCGCCAGCAGTGACCCCATGACAGGCGGGTTCGGTGAAGCTTTCTTT.

This sequence joins TRBV25-1 and TRBJ1-4; the match to TRBD1 covers 9 bases. The CDR3 consists of 16 residues. J was trimmed by 7 bases and V by 3 bases; bases with no gene match: 9. The germline CDR1 and CDR2 sequences are MGHDK and SYGVNS. CDR3 amino acids: CASSDTVGQGSEKLFF. The CDR3, as DNA: TGTGCCAGCAGTGATACGGTGGGACAGGGAAGTGAAAAACTGTTTTTT.

J is TRBJ1-2 and V is TRBV2; 10 bases are shared with TRBD1. The CDR3 has 15 amino acids. The V and J ends lost 3 bases and 0 bases, in that order; junction bases with no gene match: 1. Per germline, CDR1 SNHLY and CDR2 FYNNEI. The CDR3 loop reads CASSEGQGTNYGYTF. CDR3 coding DNA: TGTGCCAGCAGTGAGGGACAGGGGACTAACTATGGCTACACCTTC.

The genes are TRBV27 and TRBJ1-1; 8 bases match TRBD1. With V trimmed by 5 bases and J by 1 base, 12 bases remained unmatched. The CDR3 runs 17 residues. Germline V gives CDR1 MNHEY, CDR2 SMNVEV (reference sequence). The CDR3 region is CASSKMQGALGNTEAFF. The CDR3 DNA sequence: TGTGCCAGCAGTAAAATGCAGGGGGCCTTGGGGAACACTGAAGCTTTCTTT.

The chain is built from TRBV7-2 and TRBJ2-3; D remains ambiguous. V was pared by 4 bases and J by 0 bases, with 11 bases between. Germline values: CDR1 SGHTA, CDR2 FQGNSA. The CDR3 covers 15 residues. This CDR3 is CASSSQFSSTDTQYF. CDR3 nucleotides: TGTGCCAGCAGCTCCCAGTTTTCTAGCACAGATACGCAGTATTTT.

This clone has more than one count but fewer than ten. The gene calls are TRBV7-8 and TRBJ2-5; 11 nucleotides match TRBD1. The germline gives CDR1 SGHVS, CDR2 FQNEAQ. J was trimmed by 3 bases and V by 2 bases; bases with no gene match: 2. This CDR3 comprises 15 residues. CDR3: CASSLRTGGEETQYF. DNA of the CDR3: TGTGCCAGCAGCTTACGGACAGGGGGCGAAGAGACCCAGTACTTC.

The chain recombines TRBV28 with TRBJ1-1; 8 nucleotides match TRBD1. V dropped 8 bases and J dropped 1; count of bases not matched to a gene: 3. The CDR3 covers 13 residues. Germline CDR1 reads MDHEN; CDR2 reads SYDVKM. The CDR3 DNA reads as TGTGCCAGCTGGACAGGGTGGAACACTGAAGCTTTCTTT. Translated, it gives CASWTGWNTEAFF.

The V gene is TRBV6-1, the J gene TRBJ1-2, with D possibly TRBD1 on 5 matching bases. This CDR3 is built from 15 residues. V lost 3 bases and J 0 bases, leaving 11 bases between the germline ends. Germline V lookup: CDR1 MNHNS, CDR2 SASEGT. CDR3 in amino acids: CASSDRERSNYGYTF. CDR3 nucleotides: TGTGCCAGCAGTGACAGGGAACGTTCTAACTATGGCTACACCTTC.

The rearrangement uses TRBV6-5 and TRBJ1-5; D remains unclear. V lost 6 bases, J lost 3 bases, and 12 bases lay in between. The CDR3 spans 14 residues. The germline CDR1 and CDR2 sequences are MNHEY and SVGAGI. The CDR3 bases are TGTGCCAGCAGCAACCGGCGGATCAATCAGCCCCAGCATTTT. Protein product: CASSNRRINQPQHF.

The genes are TRBV27 and TRBJ2-7; perhaps TRBD1 as D (5 bases). Trimming cost V 5 bases and J 0 bases, with 8 bases left between them. Germline CDR1 MNHEY, CDR2 SMNVEV (reference sequence). The length of the CDR3 is 13 residues. The CDR3: CASSPRGSYEQYF. In nucleotides, the CDR3 is TGTGCCAGCAGTCCTAGGGGCTCCTACGAGCAGTACTTC.

This rearrangement joins TRBV28 to TRBJ1-1, with unresolved D. Between the trimmed V and J ends, which lost 6 bases and 1 base, there was a span of 15 bases. The CDR3 is made up of 15 amino acids. The germline CDR1 and CDR2 sequences are MDHEN and SYDVKM. This CDR3 reads CASSPVGVGNTEAFF. CDR3 nucleotide sequence: TGTGCCAGCAGCCCGGTCGGGGTGGGGAACACTGAAGCTTTCTTT.

The chain employs TRBV6-5 and TRBJ1-1, with 11 bases fitting TRBD1. The CDR3 extends over 16 amino acids. V trimming: 4 bases; J trimming: 4 bases; junction bases outside the gene matches: 8. CDR1 is MNHEY, CDR2 SVGAGI, per germline. CDR3 protein: CASSWAVGTGGTEAFF. CDR3 coding DNA: TGTGCCAGCAGTTGGGCGGTAGGGACAGGGGGCACTGAAGCTTTCTTT.

As DNA, the CDR3 is TGTGCCAGTAGTATAAGTGCCGGGACCGGGGAGCTGTTTTTT. Translation: CASSISAGTGELFF. The gene calls are TRBV19 and TRBJ2-2; D is unresolved. CDR1 is LNHDA and CDR2 is SQIVND in the germline V gene (reference sequence). This CDR3 region has 14 residues. Trimming removed 2 bases from V and 5 bases from J, with 9 bases in between.

CDR3 DNA: TGTGCCAGCAGTAATCGACAGAACTATGGCTACACCTTC. Amino acid sequence: CASSNRQNYGYTF. This chain connects TRBV6-5 to TRBJ1-2, with D maybe TRBD1 (5 bases). V was trimmed by 5 bases and J by 2 bases, leaving 9 bases between them. CDR3 size: 13 residues. The germline gives CDR1 MNHEY, CDR2 SVGAGI.

This chain connects TRBV4-1 to TRBJ2-5; a possible D gene is TRBD2 (5 bases). Trimming removed 0 bases at V and 5 bases at J, with 10 bases between. The CDR3 extends over 14 amino acids. Looked up from germline, CDR1 is MGHRA and CDR2 is YSYEKL. The CDR3 DNA reads as TGCGCCAGCAGCCAAGAAGGGAGCGTGGAGACCCAGTACTTC. This translates into CASSQEGSVETQYF.

This rearrangement joins TRBV7-2 to TRBJ2-2, with TRBD2 as a possible D gene (5 bases). Germline CDR1 reads SGHTA; CDR2 reads FQGNSA. The CDR3 totals 14 residues. Between the trimmed V and J ends, which lost 0 bases and 7 bases, there was a span of 9 bases. CDR3 region: CASSLARANGELFF. CDR3 coding DNA: TGTGCCAGCAGCTTAGCGAGGGCGAACGGGGAGCTGTTTTTT.

The rearrangement uses TRBV6-5 and TRBJ2-2, with 7 bases that match TRBD1. The length of the CDR3 is 15 residues. CDR1 is MNHEY and CDR2 is SVGAGI in the germline V gene. V shed 5 bases and J 6 bases; nucleotides not matched to a gene: 9. The CDR3: CASSTDRALPGELFF. DNA of the CDR3: TGTGCCAGCAGTACTGACAGGGCGTTGCCCGGGGAGCTGTTTTTT.

The chain couples TRBV24-1 to TRBJ2-6, with 7 bases matching TRBD1. CDR1 and CDR2 (germline): KGHDR, SFDVKD. The V and J ends lost 0 bases and 2 bases, in that order; junction bases with no gene match: 3. This CDR3 region has 17 residues. The CDR3 here is CATSDLPGTAGANVLTF. DNA for the CDR3: TGTGCCACCAGTGATTTGCCCGGGACAGCTGGGGCCAACGTCCTGACTTTC.